The clone carrying this TCR beta chain showed up many times. Its antigen remains unidentified. The entry originates in a study of early T cells in non-severe SARS-CoV-2 infection. Study-level points and caveats: VDJdb matches were skewed toward anti-spike CD8 T cell responses.

The CDR3 has 12 amino acids. Trimming pared 7 bases from V and 3 bases from J, leaving 6 bases between. The germline gives CDR1 ENHRY, CDR2 SYGVKD. TCRdb itself ran the 5' RACE reads through MiXCR, one entry per CDR3 protein. The sample has tens of thousands of distinct CDR3 sequences, 5% to 6.5% seen once. Sequenced here: whole blood, sampled at baseline. The receptor was isolated from an adult who was a healthcare worker with PCR-confirmed SARS-CoV-2 infection or an uninfected control (not recorded which). The genes are TRBV10-3 and TRBJ2-2; no clear D. The CDR3 spells CAITDDTGELFF. In DNA form, the CDR3 reads TGTGCCATCACGGATGACACCGGGGAGCTGTTTTTT.